This T cell receptor (beta chain) was sequenced for a study of cytomegalovirus exposure and HLA in healthy donors. Study outcomes and limitations: There were some public TCRs occurring in many donors, but most TCR sequences were rare. In a later analysis, HLA-associated beta chains showed higher expansion and lower generation probabilities than comparable chains.

A note on this clone: The antigen is unknown.

PCR was performed using 60 Vbeta and 13 Jbeta primers. Assay used: immunoSEQ multiplex PCR; TCRdb lists only in-frame clones, some missing. The data contain around 100,000 clones, about 61% of them seen just once; the ten biggest clones take up around 2.2%. The CDR3 is 12 residues long. V gave up 3 bases and J gave up 5 bases, with 6 bases separating them. Germline assignment: CDR1 MNHNY and CDR2 SVGAGI (reference sequence). The origin of this receptor is a woman in her twenties or thirties in good health and CMV-seronegative. The V gene is TRBV6-6, the J gene TRBJ2-3; D is uncertain. The specimen was PBMCs. The CDR3 DNA follows: TGTGCCAGCAGTTATAATAGAGATACGCAGTATTTT. It yields the protein CASSYNRDTQYF.